The 3 T cell receptor beta chains below all came from one sample that was sequenced in a study of Ad26.COV2.S vaccination and SARS-CoV-2 variants. Treatment noted: some 20 received Ad26.COV2.S at low or high dose, single or two shots; 5 received placebo; per-sample allocation not given. Specimens were obtained on day 63 following the first vaccine or placebo injection. Sequenced by immunoSEQ multiplex PCR; TCRdb stores in-frame clones only, minus some. The table lists 300,000 to 500,000 clones, about nine tenths of them singletons. The source was peripheral blood, collected in a trial of Ad26.COV2.S vaccine versus placebo. The receptors here all came from a person between 18 and 65 years old who received the Ad26.COV2.S COVID-19 vaccine or a placebo.

The J gene is TRBJ1-3, the V gene TRBV19, with D uncertain. Germline CDR1 LNHDA, CDR2 SQIVND (reference sequence). There are 12 residues in the CDR3. V was cut by 7 bases and J by 4 bases, with 8 bases left in between. The chain's CDR3 is CASIGLGNTIYF. The CDR3 DNA reads TGTGCCAGTATCGGTTTAGGAAACACCATATATTTT.

The chain is built from TRBV3-1 (or the pseudogene TRBV3-2) and TRBJ2-1, with 9 bases aligning to TRBD1. Per the germline V gene, CDR1 is LGHDT and CDR2 is YNNKEL (reference sequence). Trimming removed 0 bases from V and 3 bases from J; junction bases left unmatched: 6. The CDR3 contains 17 residues. The CDR3 nucleotides read TGTGCCAGCAGCCAAGAGGCTACAGGGGGCGACTACAATGAGCAGTTCTTC. Translating it yields CASSQEATGGDYNEQFF.

This rearrangement joins TRBV6-1 to TRBJ1-5; 7 bases line up with TRBD1. This CDR3 spans 13 amino acids. Per the germline V gene, CDR1 is MNHNS and CDR2 is SASEGT. Unmatched junction bases numbered 1, after V lost 3 bases and J lost 5 bases. CDR3 in amino acids: CASSDGQDQPQHF. CDR3 nucleotide sequence: TGTGCCAGCAGTGACGGACAGGATCAGCCCCAGCATTTT.